A single sample gave rise to the 25 T cell receptor beta chains below, sequenced in a study of human T cells and chemical hapten exposure. Time point here: patch test 3, about 24 weeks after DPC sensitization. The treatment is: therapeutic diphenylcyclopropenone sensitization with weekly scalp DPC. Total RNA was isolated from whole blood that had not been fractionated. A single record per CDR3 protein comes from TCRdb applying MiXCR to the RACE reads. The data contain tens of thousands of distinct CDR3 sequences, 9.5% of them singletons. The sequenced sample was whole blood, obtained in connection with sensitization to the hapten diphenylcyclopropenone (DPC). The receptors were sampled from a man over 45 with alopecia areata. Some clones in this sample may be carry-over from other donors' samples.

At least ten counts were recorded for this clonotype. The rearrangement uses TRBV5-1 and TRBJ2-7, with D tentatively TRBD2 (5 bases). Germline loops: CDR1 SGHRS, CDR2 YFSETQ. This CDR3 has 13 amino acids. V was trimmed by 7 bases and J by 5 bases, leaving 16 bases between them. The CDR3 DNA reads TGCGCCAGCTCCGGGGAAACGAACCACGAGCAGTACTTC. Amino acids: CASSGETNHEQYF.

This clonotype occurred many times. This sequence joins TRBV12-3 or TRBV12-4 and TRBJ1-1, with 8 nucleotides matching TRBD1. The V and J ends lost 7 bases and 0 bases, in that order; junction bases with no gene match: 10. CDR3 length: 16 residues. Written as DNA, the CDR3 is TGTGCCAGCAACTGGGGGACAGGAAACATGAACACTGAAGCTTTCTTT. This translates into CASNWGTGNMNTEAFF.

The V gene is TRBV28, the J gene TRBJ2-3; D assignment may be TRBD1 or TRBD2 (6 bases each). The CDR3 extends over 14 amino acids. The V end lost 4 bases, the J end lost 4 bases, and 12 bases lay between the germline ends. Germline CDR1 MDHEN, CDR2 SYDVKM. CDR3 protein: CASSSGDISDTQYF. Written as DNA, the CDR3 is TGTGCCAGCAGTTCGGGGGACATCTCAGATACGCAGTATTTT.

The sample holds many counts of this clonotype. The CDR3 region is CASSSGRLSGANVLTF. DNA for the CDR3: TGTGCCAGCAGTTCCGGACGGCTCTCTGGGGCCAACGTCCTGACTTTC. The chain recombines TRBV27 with TRBJ2-6; D call uncertain. The ends were cut back, 4 bases at V and 0 bases at J, with 10 bases in the middle. Germline CDR1 MNHEY, CDR2 SMNVEV (reference sequence). This CDR3 is 16 amino acids long.

The V and J genes are TRBV7-8 and TRBJ1-1; perhaps TRBD1 as D (5 bases). Deletions cut 0 bases from V and 5 bases from J, with 16 bases between. CDR1 SGHVS and CDR2 FQNEAQ come from the germline V gene. CDR3 length: 16 amino acids. The CDR3 sequence: CASSLALVAGGTEAFF. CDR3 DNA: TGTGCCAGCAGCTTAGCGCTCGTTGCCGGGGGGACTGAAGCTTTCTTT.

The chain couples TRBV5-1 to TRBJ2-2; D perhaps matches TRBD1 (6 bases). V was trimmed by 2 bases and J by 4 bases, leaving 9 bases between them. Per germline, CDR1 SGHRS and CDR2 YFSETQ. CDR3 size: 14 residues. CDR3 in DNA: TGCGCCAGCAGCTTACAGGGTACCACCGGGGAGCTGTTTTTT. Its translation: CASSLQGTTGELFF.

This clonotype has ten or more counts. This chain uses TRBV27 with TRBJ2-4; the D is unclear. Trimming stripped 3 bases from V and 0 bases from J, with 3 bases between. The CDR3 loop spans 13 amino acids. Germline V gene data show CDR1 as MNHEY and CDR2 as SMNVEV (reference sequence). CDR3 loop: CASSFSAKNIQYF. DNA for the CDR3: TGTGCCAGCAGTTTTTCAGCCAAAAACATTCAGTACTTC.

The V gene is TRBV11-2, the J gene TRBJ1-1; no reliable D call. Germline V gives CDR1 SGHAT, CDR2 FQNNGV. Trimming shortened V by 5 bases and J by 8 bases, and 18 bases separated the two germline ends. The CDR3 is made up of 14 amino acids. The CDR3 region has the DNA TGTGCCAGCAGCCCCCAATCAAACGTACGAGAAGCTTTCTTT. Residues: CASSPQSNVREAFF.

The gene calls are TRBV4-1 and TRBJ1-2; no firm D call. From germline, CDR1 is MGHRA and CDR2 YSYEKL. The CDR3 extends over 13 amino acids. Trimming cost V 0 bases and J 4 bases, with 6 bases left between them. CDR3 nucleotides: TGCGCCAGCAGCCAAGAAGGTCTCTATGGCTACACCTTC. Translation gives CASSQEGLYGYTF.

This clonotype was detected ten times or more. The chain combines TRBV11-2 with TRBJ2-3, with 10 bases lining up with TRBD2. V was clipped by 0 bases and J by 3 bases; unmatched bases: 9. Per the germline V gene, CDR1 is SGHAT and CDR2 is FQNNGV. This CDR3 comprises 18 residues. CDR3 in DNA: TGTGCCAGCAGCTTAGACCCCGTGGAGCGGGAGGGGACAGATACGCAGTATTTT. Translated, it gives CASSLDPVEREGTDTQYF.

This clonotype was counted ten times or more. The chain couples TRBV28 to TRBJ1-2, with 7 positions matching TRBD1. This CDR3 spans 13 amino acids. Trimming took 4 bases from V and 4 from J; bases not matched to a gene: 3. Germline loops: CDR1 MDHEN, CDR2 SYDVKM. The CDR3 sequence is CASSYRGLYGYTF. CDR3 nucleotide sequence: TGTGCCAGCAGTTACAGGGGCCTCTATGGCTACACCTTC.

This clonotype was recorded at least ten times. The chain employs TRBV28 and TRBJ1-2, with D possibly matching TRBD1 (5 bases). Germline loops: CDR1 MDHEN, CDR2 SYDVKM. The V end was cut by 3 bases, the J end by 4 bases, with 18 bases between. The CDR3 is made up of 16 amino acids. The CDR3 spells CASSFHRGREVYGYTF. CDR3 nucleotide sequence: TGTGCCAGCAGTTTCCACCGGGGCAGGGAAGTCTATGGCTACACCTTC.

This clonotype has just a few counts. The chain has TRBV29-1 and TRBJ2-1; 8 bases line up with TRBD2. V lost 4 bases and J lost 6; bases outside the gene matches: 5. The CDR3 loop spans 13 amino acids. Germline lookup yields CDR1 SQVTM and CDR2 ANQGSEA. This CDR3 reads CSVVGTRPNEQFF. In DNA, the CDR3 is TGCAGCGTTGTGGGGACTAGGCCCAATGAGCAGTTCTTC.

This clonotype was observed at least ten times. This sequence joins TRBV20-1 and TRBJ2-2; D perhaps matches TRBD2 (6 bases). Germline CDR1 reads DFQATT; CDR2 reads SNEGSKA (reference sequence). The CDR3 loop spans 14 amino acids. V dropped 3 bases and J dropped 2 bases, with 10 bases sitting between them. CDR3 protein: CSASRETNTGELFF. CDR3 bases: TGCAGTGCTAGCCGGGAGACTAACACCGGGGAGCTGTTTTTT.

The chain couples TRBV28 to TRBJ1-5, with unresolved D. Germline assignment: CDR1 MDHEN and CDR2 SYDVKM. The CDR3 length is 14 residues. The V end was cut by 3 bases, the J end by 4 bases, with 10 bases between. The CDR3 loop is CASSFGQANQPQHF. In DNA form, the CDR3 reads TGTGCCAGCAGTTTCGGGCAGGCGAATCAGCCCCAGCATTTT.

In this sample, this clonotype turned up many times. The rearrangement links TRBV6-5 to TRBJ2-7, with D perhaps matching TRBD2 (5 bases). Germline V gene lookup returns CDR1 MNHEY and CDR2 SVGAGI. There are 17 residues in the CDR3. With 6 bases removed from V and 2 bases from J, the gap between germline ends came to 23 bases. The CDR3 loop reads CASSSVFHLTGTYEQYF. The CDR3 DNA reads TGTGCCAGCAGCTCCGTGTTTCACCTGACGGGAACCTACGAGCAGTACTTC.

This clonotype was seen more than once but under ten times. The chain has TRBV29-1 and TRBJ2-7; 11 bases agree with TRBD1. Trimming took 3 bases from V and 3 from J; bases not matched to a gene: 1. The CDR3 extends over 13 amino acids. Germline CDR1 SQVTM, CDR2 ANQGSEA. CDR3 residues: CSVDGTGGYEQYF. The CDR3 DNA sequence: TGCAGCGTTGACGGGACAGGGGGCTACGAGCAGTACTTC.

V usage is TRBV7-9 and J usage is TRBJ1-6; TRBD1 might be the D (5 bases). Trimming removed 1 base from V and 5 bases from J, with 12 bases in between. The CDR3 has 16 amino acids. The V gene's germline CDR1 is SEHNR and CDR2 FQNEAQ (reference sequence). The CDR3 protein is CASSLGGSFDNSPLHF. The CDR3 nucleotides read TGTGCCAGCAGCTTAGGGGGGAGTTTCGATAATTCACCCCTCCACTTT.

Written as DNA, the CDR3 is TGCAGTGCTGGCCCTGGAGGGAATGAGCAGTTCTTC. Translating gives CSAGPGGNEQFF. The rearrangement links TRBV20-1 to TRBJ2-1, with D possibly TRBD2 on 6 matching bases. The CDR3 contains 12 residues. With 5 bases removed from V and 7 bases from J, the gap between germline ends came to 12 bases. Per germline, CDR1 DFQATT and CDR2 SNEGSKA (reference sequence).

In this sample, this clonotype turned up many times. The CDR3 sequence is CASSTGQGAVNSPLHF. As DNA, the CDR3 is TGTGCCAGCAGTACCGGACAGGGGGCGGTTAATTCACCCCTCCACTTT. The chain joins TRBV27 to TRBJ1-6, with 11 bases identical to TRBD1. With V trimmed by 5 bases and J by 6 bases, 6 bases remained unmatched. The CDR3 has 16 amino acids. Germline CDR1 is MNHEY and CDR2 is SMNVEV (reference sequence).

A few counts support this clonotype. The chain joins TRBV10-2 to TRBJ2-4; no reliable D call. V dropped 6 bases and J dropped 8 bases, with 11 bases sitting between them. The CDR3 extends over 12 amino acids. Germline V gene lookup returns CDR1 WSHSY and CDR2 SAAADI. The CDR3 DNA reads as TGCGCCAGCAGCCTTCCGCAGGACATTCAGTACTTC. This encodes CASSLPQDIQYF.

This clonotype was observed a few times. The V gene is TRBV10-3, the J gene TRBJ2-5; 7 nucleotides match TRBD1. The CDR3 spans 13 residues. The V segment lost 4 bases and the J segment 3 bases; nucleotides outside the gene matches: 2. CDR1 is ENHRY, CDR2 SYGVKD, per germline. The CDR3 sequence is CAISGQGEETQYF. In DNA form, the CDR3 reads TGTGCCATCAGTGGCCAGGGGGAAGAGACCCAGTACTTC.

This clonotype came up many times. The chain links TRBV19 to TRBJ2-1, with 14 bases identical to TRBD2. Unmatched junction bases numbered 10, after V lost 5 bases and J lost 7 bases. Germline V lookup: CDR1 LNHDA, CDR2 SQIVND (reference sequence). CDR3 length: 17 residues. The CDR3, as DNA: TGTGCCAGTAGTCCCCCTCGGACTAGCGGGAGGTGGAATGAGCAGTTCTTC. It encodes CASSPPRTSGRWNEQFF.

About this clonotype itself: At one of its ends the junction is not consistent with the germline gene, which may arise from a read error. This rearrangement joins TRBV7-7 to TRBJ2-2; D is unclear. Germline V CDR1 and CDR2: SSHAT, FNYEAQ (reference sequence). The CDR3 length is 13 residues. The CDR3: CASSLYNSGELFF. The CDR3 region has the DNA TGTGCCAGCAGCTTATACAACAGCGGGGAGCTGTTTTTT.

In this sample, this clonotype turned up a few times. The chain recombines TRBV28 with TRBJ2-4, with TRBD1 matching 8 bases. Germline V gene lookup returns CDR1 MDHEN and CDR2 SYDVKM. V trimming: 8 bases; J trimming: 5 bases; junction bases outside the gene matches: 2. The CDR3 length is 12 residues. Here the CDR3 DNA reads TGTGCCAGCGGACAGGGAGAAAACATTCAGTACTTC. This encodes CASGQGENIQYF.